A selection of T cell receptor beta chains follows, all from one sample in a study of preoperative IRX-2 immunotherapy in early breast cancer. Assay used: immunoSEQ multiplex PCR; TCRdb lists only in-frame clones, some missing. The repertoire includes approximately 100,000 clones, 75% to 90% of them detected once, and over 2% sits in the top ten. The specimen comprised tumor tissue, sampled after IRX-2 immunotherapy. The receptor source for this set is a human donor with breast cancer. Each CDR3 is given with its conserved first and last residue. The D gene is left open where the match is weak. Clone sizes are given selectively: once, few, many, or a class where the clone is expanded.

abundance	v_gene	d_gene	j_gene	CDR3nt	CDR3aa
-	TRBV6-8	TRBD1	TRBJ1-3	TGTGCCAGCAGTTACCCGACAGGGAACACCATATATTTT	CASSYPTGNTIYF
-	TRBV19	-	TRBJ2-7	TGTGCCAGTAGTATTACCGGGACGGGGTACGAGCAGTACTTC	CASSITGTGYEQYF
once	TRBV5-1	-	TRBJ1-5	TGCGCCAGCAGCTTGGGAGTGTCCGGCAATCAGCCCCAGCATTTT	CASSLGVSGNQPQHF
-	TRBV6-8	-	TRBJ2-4	TGTGCCAGCAGCGTGAATTATGGGGAAAACATTCAGTACTTC	CASSVNYGENIQYF
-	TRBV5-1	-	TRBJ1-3	TGCGCCAGCAGCTCCCAGGGGACTGCTTCTGGAAACACCATATATTTT	CASSSQGTASGNTIYF
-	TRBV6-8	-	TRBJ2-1	TGTGCCAGCAGCGCGGAGGGCCTGAACTCCTACAATGAGCAGTTCTTC	CASSAEGLNSYNEQFF
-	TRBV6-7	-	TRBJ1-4	TGTGCCAGCAGTGATCGCGAAAAACTGTTTTTT	CASSDREKLFF
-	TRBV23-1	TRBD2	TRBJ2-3	TGCGCCAGCAGCTCGGGAGGACGCACAGATACGCAGTATTTT	CASSSGGRTDTQYF
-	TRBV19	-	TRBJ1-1	TGTGCCAGTAACGGAGTGTGGACTGAAGCTTTCTTT	CASNGVWTEAFF
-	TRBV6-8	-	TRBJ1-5	TGTGCCAGCACCCCGGGACTGTTGCCTGGGCACTCTGGCAATCAGCCCCAGCATTTT	CASTPGLLPGHSGNQPQHF